This T cell receptor beta chain stems from a study of T cell responses to AZD1222 COVID-19 vaccine. Study outcomes and limitations: Spike-wide coverage was observed for vaccine-associated CD4 TCRs, with dominant responses at 160-218 and 743-854.

TCRdb's table, derived via immunoSEQ multiplex PCR, lists solely in-frame clones and lacks some. The data contain approximately 150,000 clones, 85% to 95% of them singletons. Worth noting for this clone: What it binds is not known.

The germline V gene has CDR1 SQVTM and CDR2 ANQGSEA. Trimming stripped 7 bases from V and 0 bases from J, with 9 bases between. The CDR3 sequence is 12 residues long. The rearrangement joins TRBV29-1 to TRBJ1-1, with a tentative D call TRBD1 (5 bases). The sample here was peripheral blood, taken after recovery from COVID-19. The sequence was collected from an adult who had recovered from COVID-19. The DNA for the CDR3 is TGCAGCGGAAGAGGGGTGAACACTGAAGCTTTCTTT. It encodes CSGRGVNTEAFF.